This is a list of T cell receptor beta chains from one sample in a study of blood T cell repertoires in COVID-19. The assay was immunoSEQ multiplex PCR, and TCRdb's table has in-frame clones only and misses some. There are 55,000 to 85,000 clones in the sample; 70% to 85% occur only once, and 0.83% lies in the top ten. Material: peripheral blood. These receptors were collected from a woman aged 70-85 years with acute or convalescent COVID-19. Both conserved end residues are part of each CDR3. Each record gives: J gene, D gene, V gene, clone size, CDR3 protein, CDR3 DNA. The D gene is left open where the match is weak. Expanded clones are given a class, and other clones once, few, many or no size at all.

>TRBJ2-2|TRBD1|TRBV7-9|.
CASSAPGQGDTGELFF
TGTGCCAGCAGCGCGCCGGGACAGGGGGACACCGGGGAGCTGTTTTTT
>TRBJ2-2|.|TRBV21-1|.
CASSPGLAGGPNTGELFF
TGTGCCAGCAGTCCGGGACTAGCGGGAGGACCGAACACCGGGGAGCTGTTTTTT
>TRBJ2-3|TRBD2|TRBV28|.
CASSSPRVLAAYTQYF
TGTGCCAGCAGTTCCCCAAGGGTCCTAGCGGCGTATACGCAGTATTTT
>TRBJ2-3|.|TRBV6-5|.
CASSRGTDTQYF
TGTGCCAGCAGTCGGGGCACAGATACGCAGTATTTT
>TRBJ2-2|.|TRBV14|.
CASSQEQTGELFF
TGTGCCAGCAGCCAAGAACAGACCGGGGAGCTGTTTTTT
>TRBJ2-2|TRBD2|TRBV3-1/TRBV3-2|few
CASSETSGFTGELFF
TGTGCCAGCAGCGAGACTAGCGGGTTTACCGGGGAGCTGTTTTTT
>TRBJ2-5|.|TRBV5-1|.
CASSLGRVRETQYF
TGCGCCAGCAGCTTGGGCAGGGTAAGGGAGACCCAGTACTTC
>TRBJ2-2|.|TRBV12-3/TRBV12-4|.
CASSRVEGELFF
TGTGCCAGCAGCAGGGTTGAGGGGGAGCTGTTTTTT
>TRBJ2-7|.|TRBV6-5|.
CASSYSPGSSYEQYF
TGTGCCAGCAGTTACTCTCCGGGGAGCTCCTACGAGCAGTACTTC
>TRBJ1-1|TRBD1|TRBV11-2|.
CASSLSWTGRNTEAFF
TGTGCCAGCAGCTTATCCTGGACAGGGCGGAACACTGAAGCTTTCTTT
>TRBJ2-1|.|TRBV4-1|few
CASSQDPVYNEQFF
TGCGCCAGCAGCCAAGACCCAGTCTACAATGAGCAGTTCTTC
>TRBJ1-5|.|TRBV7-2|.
CASSLARGREPQHF
TGTGCCAGCAGCTTAGCCCGGGGAAGAGAGCCCCAGCATTTT
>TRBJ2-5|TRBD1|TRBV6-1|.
CASSEDRAQETQYF
TGTGCCAGCAGCGAAGACAGGGCCCAAGAGACCCAGTACTTC
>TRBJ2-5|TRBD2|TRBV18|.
CASATAGVSETQYF
TGTGCCAGCGCCACGGCGGGAGTTAGCGAGACCCAGTACTTC
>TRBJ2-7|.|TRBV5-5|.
CASSLEPSSFSYEQYF
TGTGCCAGCAGCTTGGAACCCAGTTCATTCTCCTACGAGCAGTACTTC